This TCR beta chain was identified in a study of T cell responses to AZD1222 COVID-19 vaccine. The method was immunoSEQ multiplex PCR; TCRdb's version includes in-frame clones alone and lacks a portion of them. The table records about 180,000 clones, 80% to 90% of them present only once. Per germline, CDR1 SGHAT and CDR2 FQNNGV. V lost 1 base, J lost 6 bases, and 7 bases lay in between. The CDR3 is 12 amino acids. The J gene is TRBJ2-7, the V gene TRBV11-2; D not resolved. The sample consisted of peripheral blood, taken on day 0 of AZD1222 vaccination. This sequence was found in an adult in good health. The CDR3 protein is CASSLGGAEQYF. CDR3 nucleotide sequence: TGTGCCAGCAGCTTAGGGGGTGCCGAGCAGTACTTC. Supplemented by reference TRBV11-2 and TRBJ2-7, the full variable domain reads EAGVAQSPRYKIIEKRQSVAFWCNPISGHATLYWYQQILGQGPKLLIQFQNNGVVDDSQLPKDRFSAERLKGVDSTLKIQPAKLEDSAVYLCASSLGGAEQYFGPGTRLTVT.